Listed here are 5 T cell receptor beta chains from one sample, sequenced in a study of blood T cell repertoires in COVID-19. Only in-frame clones appear in the TCRdb table, and some are missing; sequencing was by immunoSEQ multiplex PCR. Counted here are roughly 260,000 clones, roughly 88% occurring once; the ten biggest clones make up 2% to 2.5%. Source material: peripheral blood. The receptors derive from a woman aged 40 to 50 who had recovered from COVID-19.

A word on this clone: Other DNA sequences in this sample translate to the same CDR3. V gene TRBV7-9 combines with J gene TRBJ2-3; D is perhaps TRBD2 (5 bases). Germline lookup yields CDR1 SEHNR and CDR2 FQNEAQ (reference sequence). CDR3 length: 17 amino acids. Trimming shortened V by 1 base and J by 0 bases, and 14 bases separated the two germline ends. Written as DNA, the CDR3 is TGTGCCAGCAGCTTAGGACCCGGCAGCGGAAGCACAGATACGCAGTATTTT. This encodes CASSLGPGSGSTDTQYF. Looking up the rest from reference TRBV7-9 and TRBJ2-3 gives the full variable domain: DTGVSQNPRHKITKRGQNVTFRCDPISEHNRLYWYRQTLGQGPEFLTYFQNEAQLEKSRLLSDRFSAERPKGSFSTLEIQRTEQGDSAMYLCASSLGPGSGSTDTQYFGPGTRLTVL.

Written as DNA, the CDR3 is TGTGCCAGCAGTTCAGGACAGCCCCGGAAACCCCAGCATTTT. Its translation: CASSSGQPRKPQHF. The chain links TRBV28 to TRBJ1-5; possible D gene TRBD1, 6 bases. From germline, CDR1 is MDHEN and CDR2 SYDVKM. V was cut by 4 bases and J by 10 bases, with 17 bases left in between. This CDR3 is built from 14 residues.

The rearrangement links TRBV30 to TRBJ1-1, with D maybe TRBD1 (5 bases). The CDR3 has 15 residues. The ends were cut back, 3 bases at V and 1 base at J, with 15 bases in the middle. The V gene's germline CDR1 is GTSNPN and CDR2 SVGIG (reference sequence). DNA of the CDR3: TGTGCCTGGAGCGATCCAGGGATGTGGAACACTGAAGCTTTCTTT. Protein product: CAWSDPGMWNTEAFF.

The chain links TRBV28 to TRBJ1-2, with TRBD1 as a possible D gene (6 bases). With 3 bases removed from V and 6 bases from J, the gap between germline ends came to 20 bases. Germline assignment: CDR1 MDHEN and CDR2 SYDVKM. CDR3 size: 16 residues. CDR3 region: CASSLMGRGGMNGYTF. For the CDR3, the DNA is TGTGCCAGCAGTTTGATGGGCAGGGGCGGTATGAATGGCTACACCTTC.

The chain employs TRBV11-3 and TRBJ2-3, with 7 positions matching TRBD2. V shed 4 bases, J shed 0 bases, and the junction held 1 base outside the gene matches. The CDR3 spans 14 residues. Germline V lookup: CDR1 SGHNT, CDR2 YENEEA. The DNA for the CDR3 is TGTGCCAGCAGCTCTAGCGGCAGCACAGATACGCAGTATTTT. It is translated as CASSSSGSTDTQYF.